The source of this TCR beta chain is a study of blood T cell repertoires in COVID-19. Germline V gene lookup returns CDR1 SGDLS and CDR2 YYNGEE. V was shortened by 0 bases and J by 0 bases, with 6 bases between the two germline ends. The CDR3 extends over 15 amino acids. Authors' methods: Estimation of nucleated cell counts was performed using reference gene primer amplification. The table came from immunoSEQ multiplex PCR; TCRdb's copy has only in-frame clones and leaves some out. The V and J calls and clone size were taken over from that table, and D and trimming were inferred from the DNA. The sample carries about 250,000 clones, over 75% recorded once. Donors in Cohort 3 counted as recovered after two negative PCRs, clearance, or symptom resolution.

The chain has TRBV9 and TRBJ1-4; D is unclear. The receptor was derived from a middle-aged man who had recovered from COVID-19. Sequencing was performed on PBMCs or T cells enriched from blood (not recorded which). The CDR3 protein is CASSVEGATNEKLFF. CDR3 coding DNA: TGTGCCAGCAGCGTAGAGGGAGCAACTAATGAAAAACTGTTTTTT. Filled out from reference TRBV9 and TRBJ1-4, the complete variable domain reads DSGVTQTPKHLITATGQRVTLRCSPRSGDLSVYWYQQSLDQGLQFLIQYYNGEERAKGNILERFSAQQFPDLHSELNLSSLELGDSALYFCASSVEGATNEKLFFGSGTQLSVL.